This T cell receptor beta chain came from a study of cytomegalovirus exposure and HLA in healthy donors. Study-level results: Overall, approximately 150 TCR beta chains were annotated as cytomegalovirus-associated.

Use of 60 Vbeta and 13 Jbeta primers characterized the PCR. The repertoire was sequenced with immunoSEQ multiplex PCR; TCRdb's copy has only in-frame clones and lacks some. Seen here are hundreds of thousands of clones, 82% observed once, and the top ten hold 0.55% to 0.7%. This clone showed up just once. No antigen is known for it. V lost 4 bases and J lost 9; bases outside the gene matches: 12. Germline V lookup: CDR1 SGHNT, CDR2 YYREEE (reference sequence). The CDR3 sequence is 15 residues long. Source material: PBMCs. The rearrangement links TRBV5-4 to TRBJ2-1; 8 nucleotides align to TRBD1. The sequence derives from a woman aged 40 to 50 in good health and CMV-seronegative. CDR3 coding DNA: TGTGCCAGCAGCCTGACGACAGGGGTTATGATTGAGCAGTTCTTC. The encoded protein is CASSLTTGVMIEQFF.